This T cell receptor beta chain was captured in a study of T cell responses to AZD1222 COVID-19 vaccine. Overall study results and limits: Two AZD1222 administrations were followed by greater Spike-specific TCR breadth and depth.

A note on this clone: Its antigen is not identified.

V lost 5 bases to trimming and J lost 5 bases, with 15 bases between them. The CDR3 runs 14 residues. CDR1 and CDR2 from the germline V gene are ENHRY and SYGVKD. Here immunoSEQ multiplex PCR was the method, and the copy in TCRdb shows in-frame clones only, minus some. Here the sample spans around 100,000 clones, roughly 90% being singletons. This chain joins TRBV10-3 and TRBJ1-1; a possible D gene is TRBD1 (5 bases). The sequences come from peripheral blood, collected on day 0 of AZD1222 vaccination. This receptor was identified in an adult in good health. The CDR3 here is CAISPGPLGTEAFF. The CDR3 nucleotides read TGTGCCATCAGTCCGGGACCCCTGGGGACTGAAGCTTTCTTT.